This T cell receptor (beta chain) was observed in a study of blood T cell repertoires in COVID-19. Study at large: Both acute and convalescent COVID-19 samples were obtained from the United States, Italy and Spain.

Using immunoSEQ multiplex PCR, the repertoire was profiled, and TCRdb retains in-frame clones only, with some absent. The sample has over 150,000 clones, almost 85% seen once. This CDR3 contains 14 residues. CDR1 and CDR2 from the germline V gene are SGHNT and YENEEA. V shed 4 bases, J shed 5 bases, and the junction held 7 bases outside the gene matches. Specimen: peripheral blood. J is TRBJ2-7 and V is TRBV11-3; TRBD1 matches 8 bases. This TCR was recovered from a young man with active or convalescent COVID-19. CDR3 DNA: TGTGCCAGCAGCTCAGGACAGGGCCGGCACGAGCAGTACTTC. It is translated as CASSSGQGRHEQYF.